Described below is a single T cell receptor (beta chain) sequence and its context. The clone's antigen remains unknown. No base-level quality is on record; no much larger clone is a single base apart. These data are taken from a study of immune heterogeneity within non-small cell lung tumors listed by TCRdb under 2018. With regard to the full study: By histology, several squamous cell carcinomas, nine to ten non-squamous carcinomas and 1 tumor not otherwise specified were included. To look at intratumoral immune heterogeneity, the study ran whole-exome sequencing, RNA-seq and TCR beta repertoire sequencing on several spatially distinct regions taken from every NSCLC tumor. Transcriptome data were available for just approximately 44 loci from 12 patients, whereas TCR repertoire analysis spanned about 60 tumor loci from under 18 patients. For mutant peptides 8 to 11 amino acids long, netMHCpan-3.0 predicted neoantigen binding to the HLA alleles of each patient.

The TCR beta CDR3 region was amplified with a multiplex PCR system whose first round ran for approximately 9 cycles using 32 V-gene forward primers and 13 J-gene reverse primers. A QIAGEN Multiplex PCR Kit was used for first-round PCR, and the primer sequences were filed in Chinese patent CN105087789A. A second PCR round added Illumina universal primers using the Phusion High-Fidelity PCR Kit. The TCR libraries underwent paired-end sequencing with a read length of 151 bp on the Illumina HiSeq X Ten platform. Processing in the source paper ran as follows. Cutadapt removed reads without multiplex PCR primers, PEAR merged read pairs, and MiXCR with default settings called CDR3 regions. Shannon entropy measured repertoire diversity, while clonality was calculated as one minus the Shannon entropy divided by the ln of the count of productive unique sequences. Clonotypes present at frequencies of at least 0.5% were defined as dominant or high-frequency T-cell clones. TCRdb reprocessing: public reads trimmed at Q25 with fastp, clones called with MiXCR, in-frame beta chains kept. Rows with one shared CDR3 protein collapse into an entry with the most common genes and DNA. The V and J calls follow TCRdb's processing rather than the paper's. Recorded for this sample are 2,500 to 3,500 distinct CDR3 sequences; about half of them occurred a single time. The ten largest account for about a tenth of the sample.

The TCR template was genomic DNA extracted from bulk tumor tissue, and about 0.6 ug of gDNA was amplified for each sample. During surgery, multiple biopsies were taken from each primary tumor, with sampling sites spaced as far apart as possible within the tumor mass. The study cohort was described as untreated, and the patients were newly diagnosed NSCLC cases having curative surgery. The donors were over 12 patients with newly diagnosed non-small cell lung cancer who were having surgery with curative intent. Resected tumor masses were reviewed by two independent pathologists. Sequencing was performed only on DNA and RNA samples of high quality. Paper-wide results and their limitations: Local tumor mutational burden and local T-cell repertoire clonality had a statistically significant but moderate positive correlation (R around 0.36). High-frequency TCR beta clonotypes were largely distinct between individual patients. Identical dominant CDR3B clonotypes recurred across loci within a patient, yet different tumor locations also harbored unique high-frequency clones.

Deletion took 6 bases off V and 8 bases off J, with a span of 16 bases between the germline ends. Including the terminal cysteine and phenylalanine, the CDR3 comprises 13 residues. Of all the DNA, just the CDR3 is kept, 39 bases in frame from base 1. According to the germline V gene, CDR1 reads MNHEY and CDR2 reads SVGEGT. The sequenced sample consisted of lung tumor tissue. Rearrangement joined TRBV6-2 or TRBV6-3 to TRBJ1-1; TRBD1 could be the D gene, as 5 bases match. This TCR came from a man aged 65 to 79 with non-small cell lung cancer. The CDR3 amino acid sequence is: CASRDYTTDEAFF. The DNA sequence is given as TGTGCCAGCAGGGATTACACGACAGACGAAGCTTTCTTT.